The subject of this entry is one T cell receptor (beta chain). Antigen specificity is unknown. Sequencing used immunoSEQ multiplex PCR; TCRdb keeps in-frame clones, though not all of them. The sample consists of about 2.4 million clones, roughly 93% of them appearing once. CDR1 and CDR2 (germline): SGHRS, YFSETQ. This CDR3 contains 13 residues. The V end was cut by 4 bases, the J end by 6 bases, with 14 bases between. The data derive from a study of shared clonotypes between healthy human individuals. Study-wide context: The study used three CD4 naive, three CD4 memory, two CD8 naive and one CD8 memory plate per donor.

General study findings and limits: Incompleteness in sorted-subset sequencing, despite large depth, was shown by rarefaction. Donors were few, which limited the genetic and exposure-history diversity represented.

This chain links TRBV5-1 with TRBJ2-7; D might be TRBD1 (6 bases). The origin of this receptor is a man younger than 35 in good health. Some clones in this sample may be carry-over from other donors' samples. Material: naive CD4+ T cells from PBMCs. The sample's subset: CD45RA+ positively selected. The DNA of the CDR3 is TGCGCCAGCAGCGTGAATCAGGGGCTCGAGCAGTACTTC. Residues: CASSVNQGLEQYF.